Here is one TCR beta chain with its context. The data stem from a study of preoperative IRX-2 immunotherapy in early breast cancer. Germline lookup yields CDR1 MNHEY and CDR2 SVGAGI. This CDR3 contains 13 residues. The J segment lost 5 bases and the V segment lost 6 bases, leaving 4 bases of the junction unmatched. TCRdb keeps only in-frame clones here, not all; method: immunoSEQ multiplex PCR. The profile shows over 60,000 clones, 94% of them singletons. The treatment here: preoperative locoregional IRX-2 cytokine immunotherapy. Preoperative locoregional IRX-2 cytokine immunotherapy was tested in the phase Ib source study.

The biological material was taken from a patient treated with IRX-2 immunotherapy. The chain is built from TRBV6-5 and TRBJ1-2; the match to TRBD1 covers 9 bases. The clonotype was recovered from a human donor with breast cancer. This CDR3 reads CASSIDRGYGYTF. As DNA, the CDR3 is TGTGCCAGCAGCATCGACAGGGGGTATGGCTACACCTTC.